The 15 T cell receptor beta chains given below trace back to one sample, sequenced in a study of tumor-infiltrating lymphocytes in localized non-small cell lung cancer. Generated by immunoSEQ multiplex PCR, the TCRdb table keeps only in-frame clones and is missing some. This sample has around 12,000 clones, with over 65% found just once. The source material was lung tumor tissue. These receptors were taken from a human donor with non-small cell lung cancer.

V usage is TRBV9 and J usage is TRBJ1-6, with D unresolved. Germline V gene lookup returns CDR1 SGDLS and CDR2 YYNGEE. CDR3 length: 18 residues. V was shortened by 0 bases and J by 4 bases, with 17 bases between the two germline ends. The CDR3 coding sequence is TGTGCCAGCAGCGTAGGCCCACTCCCGGTCTCTTATAATTCACCCCTCCACTTT. It translates to CASSVGPLPVSYNSPLHF.

The V gene is TRBV7-2, the J gene TRBJ2-7; the D gene is possibly TRBD2 (6 bases). Germline V gene sequence: CDR1 SGHTA, CDR2 FQGNSA. V was trimmed by 2 bases and J by 0 bases, leaving 8 bases between them. The CDR3 spans 14 residues. In DNA, the CDR3 is TGTGCCAGCAGCTTAAGGCGGGGCTCCTACGAGCAGTACTTC. This codes for CASSLRRGSYEQYF. The full variable domain, completed using reference TRBV7-2 and TRBJ2-7, is GAGVSQSPSNKVTEKGKDVELRCDPISGHTALYWYRQSLGQGLEFLIYFQGNSAPDKSGLPSDRFSAERTGGSVSTLTIQRTQQEDSAVYLCASSLRRGSYEQYFGPGTRLTVT.

The V call is TRBV18, the J call TRBJ1-4; no reliable D call. Germline V gene sequence: CDR1 KGHSH, CDR2 LQKENI. V dropped 2 bases and J dropped 8 bases, with 15 bases sitting between them. This CDR3 has 15 residues. CDR3 nucleotides: TGTGCCAGCTCACCAACCAGCGGGTTTCGGGAAAAACTGTTTTTT. Translation: CASSPTSGFREKLFF.

This chain links TRBV30 with TRBJ1-1, with D maybe TRBD1 (6 bases). The germline CDR1 and CDR2 sequences are GTSNPN and SVGIG (reference sequence). V was pared by 1 base and J by 11 bases, with 17 bases between. The CDR3 sequence is 13 residues long. DNA for the CDR3: TGTGCCTGGAGTGGACAGGCGAATGGGGGGGCTTTCTTT. This gives the protein CAWSGQANGGAFF.

This clone was seen more than once but under ten times. In nucleotides, the CDR3 is TGTGCCAGCAGCGCGGGACTAGCAGGACACAATGAGCAGTTCTTC. Translated, it gives CASSAGLAGHNEQFF. J is TRBJ2-1 and V is TRBV9, with 9 bases lining up with TRBD2. The CDR3 consists of 15 residues. V was pared by 3 bases and J by 5 bases, with 6 bases of the junction left unmatched. CDR1 and CDR2 (germline): SGDLS, YYNGEE.

A few counts support this clone. The V and J genes are TRBV5-1 and TRBJ2-1; 7 bases are a match to TRBD1. Germline V gene data show CDR1 as SGHRS and CDR2 as YFSETQ. With 3 bases clipped from V and 4 bases from J, the junction kept 4 bases outside the gene matches. This CDR3 is built from 14 residues. CDR3: CASSYMGQYNEQFF. In nucleotides, the CDR3 is TGCGCCAGCAGCTATATGGGACAGTACAATGAGCAGTTCTTC.

This chain joins TRBV29-1 and TRBJ2-1; the D is unclear. Germline values: CDR1 SQVTM, CDR2 ANQGSEA. The V end lost 1 base, the J end lost 6 bases, and 10 bases lay between the germline ends. The length of the CDR3 is 13 residues. CDR3 sequence: CSVEGVASNEQFF. The CDR3 DNA is TGCAGCGTTGAAGGGGTGGCCAGCAATGAGCAGTTCTTC.

V is TRBV27 and J is TRBJ1-2, with a tentative D call TRBD1 (6 bases). The CDR3 consists of 13 residues. V gave up 6 bases and J gave up 10 bases, with 18 bases separating them. Germline V gene data show CDR1 as MNHEY and CDR2 as SMNVEV (reference sequence). For the CDR3, the DNA is TGTGCCAGCAGCCCGGGACAAGAAAGAAACTACACCTTC. It specifies CASSPGQERNYTF.

The V gene is TRBV5-4, the J gene TRBJ1-1, with a possible D match to TRBD1 (6 bases). CDR3 length equals 17 residues. The V and J ends lost 4 bases and 2 bases respectively, with 21 bases between them. CDR1 SGHNT and CDR2 YYREEE come from the germline V gene (reference sequence). The CDR3 coding sequence is TGTGCCAGCAGCAAGTTGGCAGGGGCCGGGGTCAACACTGAAGCTTTCTTT. Translating it yields CASSKLAGAGVNTEAFF.

The chain has TRBV4-1 and TRBJ2-3; 11 bases map to TRBD2. V trimming: 2 bases; J trimming: 1 base; junction bases outside the gene matches: 14. The CDR3 contains 20 residues. Germline values: CDR1 MGHRA, CDR2 YSYEKL. CDR3 nucleotide sequence: TGCGCCAGCAGCCAACGACCCCCGGGACAGGGACTAGCGGGCACAGATACGCAGTATTTT. It specifies CASSQRPPGQGLAGTDTQYF.

The chain recombines TRBV18 with TRBJ1-6; D is perhaps TRBD1 (6 bases). V lost 2 bases to trimming and J lost 2 bases, with 13 bases between them. Germline lookup yields CDR1 KGHSH and CDR2 LQKENI. The CDR3 spans 17 residues. The CDR3: CASSPAGGGTYNSPLHF. The CDR3 nucleotides are TGTGCCAGCTCACCAGCAGGAGGGGGGACCTATAATTCACCCCTCCACTTT.

V usage is TRBV7-9 and J usage is TRBJ1-6; TRBD1 might be the D (5 bases). CDR1 is SEHNR, CDR2 FQNEAQ, per germline (reference sequence). V lost 3 bases and J 9 bases, leaving 15 bases between the germline ends. This CDR3 is 15 amino acids long. The CDR3 is CASSLGSGGVSPLHF. The CDR3 DNA reads TGTGCCAGCAGCTTGGGGTCAGGAGGGGTTTCACCCCTCCACTTT.

The chain recombines TRBV30 with TRBJ2-3; 8 bases fit TRBD2. This CDR3 is 15 amino acids long. J gave up 0 bases and V 3 bases, and 5 bases lay outside the gene matches. The germline V gene has CDR1 GTSNPN and CDR2 SVGIG (reference sequence). CDR3 region: CAWRGLAASTDTQYF. The CDR3 coding sequence is TGTGCCTGGAGAGGACTAGCAGCTAGCACAGATACGCAGTATTTT.

This chain joins TRBV5-6 and TRBJ2-7; 7 bases agree with TRBD1. The CDR3 consists of 15 residues. J gave up 6 bases and V 2 bases, and 11 bases lay outside the gene matches. CDR1 SGHDT and CDR2 YYEEEE come from the germline V gene. The CDR3 bases are TGTGCCAGCAGCTTATACGACAGGGCCTCCGGCGAGCAGTACTTC. It is translated as CASSLYDRASGEQYF.

This clone came up a few times. The rearrangement joins TRBV5-1 to TRBJ2-5; D unclear. V was clipped by 4 bases and J by 1 base, with 14 bases between them. The CDR3 totals 15 residues. Germline V lookup: CDR1 SGHRS, CDR2 YFSETQ. The CDR3 spells CASSPHGPTQETQYF. CDR3 sequence (DNA): TGCGCCAGCAGCCCTCACGGTCCAACCCAAGAGACCCAGTACTTC.